Many counts were recorded for the clone carrying this TCR beta chain. This sample is drawn from a study of T cells in Graves' hyperthyroidism and ophthalmopathy. Template material for amplifying TCR beta CDR3 regions consisted of RNA transcripts. The HTBI primer set drove a first-round RT-PCR of the TCR CDR3. TCRdb used MiXCR to reprocess the multiplex PCR reads, holding one entry per CDR3 protein. The sample contains 250,000 or so distinct CDR3 sequences, roughly 17% of which appear only once. Germline lookup yields CDR1 MNHNS and CDR2 SASEGT. Trimming cost V 5 bases and J 6 bases; bases outside gene matches: 9. CDR3 length: 15 amino acids.

The TCR comes from a woman between 18 and 30 years old with Graves' ophthalmopathy. This chain connects TRBV6-1 to TRBJ1-5, with 8 bases fitting TRBD1. Material for sequencing was blood. This CDR3 is CASSLARGRVQPQHF. The CDR3 DNA reads as TGTGCCAGCAGTCTAGCCAGGGGGCGTGTTCAGCCCCAGCATTTT.